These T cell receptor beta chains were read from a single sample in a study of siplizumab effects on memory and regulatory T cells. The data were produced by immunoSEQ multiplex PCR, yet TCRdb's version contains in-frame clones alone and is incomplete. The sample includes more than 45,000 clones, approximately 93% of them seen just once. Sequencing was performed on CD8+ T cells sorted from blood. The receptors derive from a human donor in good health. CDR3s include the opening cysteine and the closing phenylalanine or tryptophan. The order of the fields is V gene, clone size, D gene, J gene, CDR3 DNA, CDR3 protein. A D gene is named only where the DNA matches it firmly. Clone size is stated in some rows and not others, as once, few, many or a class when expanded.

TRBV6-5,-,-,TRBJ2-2,TGTGCCAGCATCTCTGGGATCTTT,CASISGIF
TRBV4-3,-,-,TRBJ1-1,TGCGCCAGCAGCCGCGCCTATGGGCTGAACACTGAAGCTTTCTTT,CASSRAYGLNTEAFF
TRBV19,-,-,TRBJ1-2,TGTGCCAGTAGTACCGACCCGACGGCACATGGCTACACCTTC,CASSTDPTAHGYTF
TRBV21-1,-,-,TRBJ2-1,TGTGCCAACGCGCCCGCGGGAGGCCATGAGCAGTTCTTC,CANAPAGGHEQFF
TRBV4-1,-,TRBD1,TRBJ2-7,TGCGCCAGCAGCCAACTTGAGGGGGCCTCCTACGAGCAGTACTTC,CASSQLEGASYEQYF
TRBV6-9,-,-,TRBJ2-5,TGTGCCAGCAGTTACTCCGCAGGCGGGACCCAGTACTTC,CASSYSAGGTQYF
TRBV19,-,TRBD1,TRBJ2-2,TGTGCCAGTAGGACAGGGGCGGGCACCGGGGAGCTGTTTTTT,CASRTGAGTGELFF
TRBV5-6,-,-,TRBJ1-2,TGTGCCAGCAGCCCAGTTACAAACTATGGCTACACCTTC,CASSPVTNYGYTF
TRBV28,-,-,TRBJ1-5,TGTGCCAGCGACTCGGGGCAGAGTAGCAATCAGCCCCAGCATTTT,CASDSGQSSNQPQHF
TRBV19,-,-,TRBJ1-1,TGTGCCAGTTCCGACCAAGGGACTGAAGCTTTCTTT,CASSDQGTEAFF
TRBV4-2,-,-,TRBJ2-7,TGTGCCAGCAGCCAAGATTCTTATCACGAGCAGTACTTC,CASSQDSYHEQYF
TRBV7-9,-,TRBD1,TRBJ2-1,TGTGCCAGCAGCTCGACCCGGGACAGCCTACACAATGAGCAGTTCTTC,CASSSTRDSLHNEQFF
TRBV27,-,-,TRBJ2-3,TGTGCCAGCACCGGTACCGGGACAGATACGCAGTATTTT,CASTGTGTDTQYF
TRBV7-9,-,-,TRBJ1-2,TGTGCCAGCCTGTCGGATAACTATGGCTACACCTTC,CASLSDNYGYTF
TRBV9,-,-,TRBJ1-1,TGTGCCAGCACCGGGCCGGGACCTACATTTGAAGCTTTCTTT,CASTGPGPTFEAFF
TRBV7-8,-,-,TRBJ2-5,TGTGCCAGCAGCTTGCCTGAAATGGAGACCCAGTACTTC,CASSLPEMETQYF
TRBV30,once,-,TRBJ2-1,TGTGCCTCCCCGGACACTAGGTCCTACAATGAGCAGTTCTTC,CASPDTRSYNEQFF